This T cell receptor (beta chain) was identified in a study of T cell responses to AZD1222 COVID-19 vaccine. The overall study: Second-dose schedules of about 4 or about 12 weeks were combined.

A note on this clone: The target antigen is unknown.

The germline V and J ends were trimmed by 8 bases and 7 bases, with 16 bases remaining between them. Germline V gene lookup returns CDR1 SGDLS and CDR2 YYNGEE. The CDR3 has 13 amino acids. Study-wide results and limits: At baseline, just a handful of AZD1222 recipients tested seropositive. Possibly, clonal diversity was underestimated; donors were largely white British and included more females.

Repertoires were generated with immunoSEQ multiplex PCR, while TCRdb's copy carries only in-frame clones and drops some. The table has under 150,000 clones, roughly 88% seen once. This chain joins TRBV9 and TRBJ2-1, with a tentative D call TRBD2 (7 bases). The sample consisted of peripheral blood, taken on day 0 of AZD1222 vaccination. The origin of this receptor is an adult in good health. This CDR3 reads CASGGGGLNEQFF. The CDR3 coding sequence is TGTGCCAGTGGAGGGGGAGGGCTAAATGAGCAGTTCTTC. Looking up the rest from reference TRBV9 and TRBJ2-1 gives the full variable domain: DSGVTQTPKHLITATGQRVTLRCSPRSGDLSVYWYQQSLDQGLQFLIQYYNGEERAKGNILERFSAQQFPDLHSELNLSSLELGDSALYFCASGGGGLNEQFFGPGTRLTVL.